Listed here are 9 T cell receptor beta chains from one sample, sequenced in a study of beta chain features in type 1 diabetes. General study results and limits: Moderate but significant shortening of TCRB CDR3s was recorded in all four CD4+ subsets from Type 1 diabetes patients.

The whole isolated RNA underwent reverse transcription, so sequencing captured expressed TCRB transcripts. Data came from immunoSEQ multiplex PCR; TCRdb stores just in-frame clones and leaves some out. Of 300,000 to 350,000 clones in the sample, about 13% were seen once. These TCRs' antigens remain unknown. The sequenced sample consisted of naive CD4+ T cells from blood. These receptor sequences come from a woman younger than 30 with type 1 diabetes.

In this sample, this clone turned up a few times. The J gene is TRBJ2-3, the V gene TRBV2; weak D call: TRBD2 (6 bases). Between the trimmed V and J ends, which lost 6 bases and 4 bases, there was a span of 17 bases. CDR1 and CDR2 (germline): SNHLY, FYNNEI. This CDR3 spans 15 amino acids. CDR3 sequence (DNA): TGTGCCAGCAGGACCGACGGGAGTCTCCCAGATACGCAGTATTTT. It yields the protein CASRTDGSLPDTQYF.

This clone was seen only a few times. The chain employs TRBV30 and TRBJ2-1; D not certain. Trimming pared 5 bases from V and 5 bases from J, leaving 7 bases between. The CDR3 is 11 residues long. CDR1 and CDR2 from the germline V gene are GTSNPN and SVGIG (reference sequence). The CDR3 nucleotides are TGTGCCTGGGTGCGTCACAATGAGCAGTTCTTC. Translation gives CAWVRHNEQFF.

In its sample, this clone was seen once. CDR3 DNA: TGTGCCTGGAGTGTACAGGCGCTGCTCGAGCAGTACTTC. Its translation: CAWSVQALLEQYF. The V and J genes are TRBV30 and TRBJ2-7, with a tentative D call TRBD1 (5 bases). The germline V and J ends were trimmed by 0 bases and 6 bases, with 12 bases remaining between them. The CDR3 is 13 amino acids. From germline, CDR1 is GTSNPN and CDR2 SVGIG (reference sequence).

The chain uses TRBV30 and TRBJ1-1; D unresolved. CDR1 and CDR2 from the germline V gene are GTSNPN and SVGIG (reference sequence). V was shortened by 2 bases and J by 11 bases, with 15 bases between the two germline ends. The CDR3 extends over 12 amino acids. The CDR3 DNA sequence: TGTGCCTGGAGTCGGGAATCGATTTGGGCTTTCTTT. Its protein is CAWSRESIWAFF.

V usage is TRBV18 and J usage is TRBJ2-5, with D maybe TRBD2 (5 bases). The germline CDR1 and CDR2 sequences are KGHSH and LQKENI. Trimming pared 3 bases from V and 4 bases from J, leaving 18 bases between. This CDR3 is built from 16 residues. CDR3: CASSPGIGRSGETQYF. CDR3 bases: TGTGCCAGCTCACCGGGGATTGGTCGGAGCGGAGAGACCCAGTACTTC.

This chain links TRBV19 with TRBJ2-5, with TRBD2 identical over 8 bases. Germline CDR1 and CDR2: LNHDA and SQIVND (reference sequence). Trimming cost V 8 bases and J 1 base; bases outside gene matches: 3. The CDR3 runs to 13 residues. The CDR3 region has the DNA TGTGCCAGTGGGCGGGGGGCCCAAGAGACCCAGTACTTC. Translated: CASGRGAQETQYF. Filled out from reference TRBV19 and TRBJ2-5, the complete variable domain reads DGGITQSPKYLFRKEGQNVTLSCEQNLNHDAMYWYRQDPGQGLRLIYYSQIVNDFQKGDIAEGYSVSREKKESFPLTVTSAQKNPTAFYLCASGRGAQETQYFGPGTRLLVL.

The rearrangement uses TRBV5-4 and TRBJ2-7, with D maybe TRBD1 (5 bases). V was pared by 0 bases and J by 5 bases, with 12 bases between. The germline V gene encodes CDR1 SGHNT and CDR2 YYREEE (reference sequence). The CDR3 totals 14 residues. The CDR3 bases are TGTGCCAGCAGCTTGGACAGGTGGTCGGACGAGCAGTACGTC. Protein sequence: CASSLDRWSDEQYV.

This clone came up a few times. The genes are TRBV27 and TRBJ2-1; 13 bases are a match to TRBD2. This CDR3 contains 17 residues. V lost 5 bases and J lost 1; bases outside the gene matches: 5. CDR1 and CDR2 (germline): MNHEY, SMNVEV (reference sequence). The CDR3 region has the DNA TGTGCCAGCAGTGCGAGGACTAGCGGGAGATCCTACAATGAGCAGTTCTTC. Protein product: CASSARTSGRSYNEQFF.

This clone was observed a few times. The chain links TRBV18 to TRBJ2-5; 7 bases are a match to TRBD1. The CDR3 loop spans 16 amino acids. The junction had 8 bases not matched to a gene; V was cut back by 0 bases and J by 4 bases. In germline, CDR1 is KGHSH, CDR2 LQKENI. The CDR3 DNA is TGTGCCAGCTCACCACCCTGGGAACAGGGGTTAGAGACCCAGTACTTC. As protein: CASSPPWEQGLETQYF.